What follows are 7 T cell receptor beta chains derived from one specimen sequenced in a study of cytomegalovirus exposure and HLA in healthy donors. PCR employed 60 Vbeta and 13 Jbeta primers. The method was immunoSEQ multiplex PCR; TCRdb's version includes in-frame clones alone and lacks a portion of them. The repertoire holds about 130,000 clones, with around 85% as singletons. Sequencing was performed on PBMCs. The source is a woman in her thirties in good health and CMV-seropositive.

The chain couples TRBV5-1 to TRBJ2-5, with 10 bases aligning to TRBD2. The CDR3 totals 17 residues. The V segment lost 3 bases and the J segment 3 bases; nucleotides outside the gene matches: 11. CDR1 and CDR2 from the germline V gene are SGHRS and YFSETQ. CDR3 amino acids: CASSWIPSLAGEETQYF. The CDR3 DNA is TGCGCCAGCAGCTGGATTCCCTCTCTAGCGGGGGAAGAGACCCAGTACTTC.

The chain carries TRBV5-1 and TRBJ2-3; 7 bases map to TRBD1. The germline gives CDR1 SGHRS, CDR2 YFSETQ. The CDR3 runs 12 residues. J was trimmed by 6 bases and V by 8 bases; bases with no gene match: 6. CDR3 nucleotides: TGCGCCAGTGGTCAGGGGGATGATACGCAGTATTTT. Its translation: CASGQGDDTQYF.

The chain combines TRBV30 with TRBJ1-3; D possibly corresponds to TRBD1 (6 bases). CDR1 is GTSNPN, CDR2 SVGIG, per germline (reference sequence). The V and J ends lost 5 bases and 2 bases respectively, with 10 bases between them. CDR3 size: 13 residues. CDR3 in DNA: TGTGCCTGGGACAGGAAAACTGGAAACACCATATATTTT. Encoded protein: CAWDRKTGNTIYF.

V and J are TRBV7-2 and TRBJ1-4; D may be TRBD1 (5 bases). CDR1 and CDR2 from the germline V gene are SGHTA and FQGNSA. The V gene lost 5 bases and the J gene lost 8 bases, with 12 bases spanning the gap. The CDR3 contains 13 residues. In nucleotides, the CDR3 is TGTGCCAGCAGCGACAGAACCACGGAAAAACTGTTTTTT. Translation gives CASSDRTTEKLFF.

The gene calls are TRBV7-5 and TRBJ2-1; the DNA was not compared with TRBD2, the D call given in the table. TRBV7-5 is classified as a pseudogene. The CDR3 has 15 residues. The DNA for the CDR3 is TGTGCCAGAAGATCACTAGCGGGGGTCCGCAATGAGCAGTTCTTC. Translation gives CARRSLAGVRNEQFF.

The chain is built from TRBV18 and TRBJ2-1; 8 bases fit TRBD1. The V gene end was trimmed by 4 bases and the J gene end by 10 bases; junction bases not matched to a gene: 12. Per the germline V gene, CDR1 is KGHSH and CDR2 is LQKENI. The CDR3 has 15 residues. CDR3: CASSLRTGTEGEQFF. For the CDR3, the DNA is TGTGCCAGCTCACTACGGACAGGGACCGAGGGGGAGCAGTTCTTC.

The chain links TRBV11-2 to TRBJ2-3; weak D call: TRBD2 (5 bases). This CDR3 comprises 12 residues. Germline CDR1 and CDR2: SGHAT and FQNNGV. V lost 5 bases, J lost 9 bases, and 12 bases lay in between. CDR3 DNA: TGTGCCAGCAGCCCCGGGGAATACACGCAGTATTTT. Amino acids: CASSPGEYTQYF.